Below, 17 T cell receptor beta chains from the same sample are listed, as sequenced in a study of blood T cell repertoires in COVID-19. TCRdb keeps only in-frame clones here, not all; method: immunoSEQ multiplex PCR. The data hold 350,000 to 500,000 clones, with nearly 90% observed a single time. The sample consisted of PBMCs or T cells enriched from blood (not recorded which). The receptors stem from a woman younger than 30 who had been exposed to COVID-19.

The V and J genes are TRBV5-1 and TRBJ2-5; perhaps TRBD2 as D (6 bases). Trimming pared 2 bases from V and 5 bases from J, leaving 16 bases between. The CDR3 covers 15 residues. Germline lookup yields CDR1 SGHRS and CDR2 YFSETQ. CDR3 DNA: TGCGCCAGCAGCTTCGGGACGTGGGAGGTGGAGACCCAGTACTTC. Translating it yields CASSFGTWEVETQYF.

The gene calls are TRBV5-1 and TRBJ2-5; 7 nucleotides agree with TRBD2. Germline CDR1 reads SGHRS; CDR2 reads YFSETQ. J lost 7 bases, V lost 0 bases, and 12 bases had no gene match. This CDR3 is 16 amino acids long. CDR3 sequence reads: CASSLDPAGVAGTQYF. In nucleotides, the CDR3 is TGCGCCAGCAGCTTGGACCCGGCGGGGGTGGCGGGGACCCAGTACTTC.

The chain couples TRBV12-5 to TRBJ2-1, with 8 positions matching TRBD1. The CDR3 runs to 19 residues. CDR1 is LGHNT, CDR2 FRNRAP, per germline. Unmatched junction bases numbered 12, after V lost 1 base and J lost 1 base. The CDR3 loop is CASGLDAGGNGGSYNEQFF. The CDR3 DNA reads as TGTGCTAGTGGTTTGGACGCAGGGGGCAACGGAGGTTCCTACAATGAGCAGTTCTTC.

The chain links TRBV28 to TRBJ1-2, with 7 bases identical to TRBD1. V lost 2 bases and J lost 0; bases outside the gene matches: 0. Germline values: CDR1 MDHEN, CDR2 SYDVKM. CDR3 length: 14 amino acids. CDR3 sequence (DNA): TGTGCCAGCAGTTTACAGGGGGCTAACTATGGCTACACCTTC. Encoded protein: CASSLQGANYGYTF.

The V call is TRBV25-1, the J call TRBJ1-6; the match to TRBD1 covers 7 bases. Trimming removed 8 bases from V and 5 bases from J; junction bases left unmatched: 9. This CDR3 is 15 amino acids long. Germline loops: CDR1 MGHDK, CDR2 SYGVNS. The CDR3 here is CASRDRNIDNSPLHF. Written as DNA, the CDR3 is TGTGCCAGCCGGGACAGAAATATCGATAATTCACCCCTCCACTTT.

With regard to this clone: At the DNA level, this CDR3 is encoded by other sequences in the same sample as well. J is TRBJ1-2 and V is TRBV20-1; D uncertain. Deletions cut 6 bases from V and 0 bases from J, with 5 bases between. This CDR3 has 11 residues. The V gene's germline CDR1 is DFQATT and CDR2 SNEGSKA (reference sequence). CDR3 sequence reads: CSAGANYGYTF. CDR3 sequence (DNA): TGCAGTGCGGGAGCTAACTATGGCTACACCTTC.

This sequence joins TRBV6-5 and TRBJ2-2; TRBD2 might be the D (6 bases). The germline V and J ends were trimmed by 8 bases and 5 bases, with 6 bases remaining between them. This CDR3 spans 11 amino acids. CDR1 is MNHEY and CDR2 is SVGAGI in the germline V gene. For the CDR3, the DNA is TGTGCCAGCGGGGGGACCGGGGAGCTGTTTTTT. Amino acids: CASGGTGELFF.

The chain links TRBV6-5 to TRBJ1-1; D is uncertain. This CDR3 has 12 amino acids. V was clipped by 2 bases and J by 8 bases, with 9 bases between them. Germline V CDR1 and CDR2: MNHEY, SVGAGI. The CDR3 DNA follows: TGTGCCAGCAGTTACGGCCAGACAGAAGCTTTCTTT. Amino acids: CASSYGQTEAFF.

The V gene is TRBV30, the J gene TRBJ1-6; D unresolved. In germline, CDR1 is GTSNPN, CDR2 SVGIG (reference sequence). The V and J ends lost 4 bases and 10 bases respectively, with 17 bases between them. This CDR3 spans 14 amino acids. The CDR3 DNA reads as TGTGCCTGGACGGCGGGCCCGACTGCCTCACCCCTCCACTTT. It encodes CAWTAGPTASPLHF.

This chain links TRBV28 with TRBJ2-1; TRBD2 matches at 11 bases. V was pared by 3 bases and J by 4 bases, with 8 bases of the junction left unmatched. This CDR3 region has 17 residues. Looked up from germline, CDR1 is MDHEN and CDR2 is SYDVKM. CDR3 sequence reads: CASSFQGLAAIYNEQFF. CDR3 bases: TGTGCCAGCAGTTTCCAGGGACTAGCGGCGATATACAATGAGCAGTTCTTC.

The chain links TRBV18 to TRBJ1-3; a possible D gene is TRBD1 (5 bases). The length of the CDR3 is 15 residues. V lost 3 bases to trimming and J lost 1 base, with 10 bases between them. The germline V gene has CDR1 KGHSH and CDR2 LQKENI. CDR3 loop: CASSPAAGSGNTIYF. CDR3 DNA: TGTGCCAGCTCACCCGCGGCAGGGTCTGGAAACACCATATATTTT.

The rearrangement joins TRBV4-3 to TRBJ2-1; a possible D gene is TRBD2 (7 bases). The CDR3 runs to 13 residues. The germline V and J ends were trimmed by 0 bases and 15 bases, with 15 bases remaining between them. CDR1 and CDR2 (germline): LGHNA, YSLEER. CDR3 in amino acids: CASSQDLRGGGFF. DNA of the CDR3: TGCGCCAGCAGCCAAGATCTTAGGGGGGGTGGGTTCTTC.

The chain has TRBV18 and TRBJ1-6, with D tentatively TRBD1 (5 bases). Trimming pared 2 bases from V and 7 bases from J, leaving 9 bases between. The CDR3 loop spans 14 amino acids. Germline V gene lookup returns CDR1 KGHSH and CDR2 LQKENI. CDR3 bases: TGTGCCAGCTCACCATTGGACAAGAATTCACCCCTCCACTTT. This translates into CASSPLDKNSPLHF.

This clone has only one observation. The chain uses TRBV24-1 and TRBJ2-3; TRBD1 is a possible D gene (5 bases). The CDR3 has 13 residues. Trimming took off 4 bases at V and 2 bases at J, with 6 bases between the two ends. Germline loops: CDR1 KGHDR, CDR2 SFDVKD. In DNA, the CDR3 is TGTGCCACCAGTGAGACAGCCACAGATACGCAGTATTTT. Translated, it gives CATSETATDTQYF.

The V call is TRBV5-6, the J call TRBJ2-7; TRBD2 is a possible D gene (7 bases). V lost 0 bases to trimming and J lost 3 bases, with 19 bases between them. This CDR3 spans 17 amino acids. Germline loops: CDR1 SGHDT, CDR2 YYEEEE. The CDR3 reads CASSLAVSGGEIYEQYF. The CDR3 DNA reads TGTGCCAGCAGCTTGGCCGTATCGGGGGGCGAAATCTACGAGCAGTACTTC.

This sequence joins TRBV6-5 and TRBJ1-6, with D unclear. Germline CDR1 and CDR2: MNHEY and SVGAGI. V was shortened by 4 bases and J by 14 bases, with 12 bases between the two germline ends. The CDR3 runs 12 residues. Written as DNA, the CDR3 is TGTGCCAGCAGTTCCAGGTTTAGGTCCCTCCACTTT. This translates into CASSSRFRSLHF.

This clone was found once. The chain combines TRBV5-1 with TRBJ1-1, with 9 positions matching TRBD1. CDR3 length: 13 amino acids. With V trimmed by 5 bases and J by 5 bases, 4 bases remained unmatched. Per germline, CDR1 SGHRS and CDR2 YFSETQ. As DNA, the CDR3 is TGCGCCAGCAGACAGGGGGCTGGGACTGAAGCTTTCTTT. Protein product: CASRQGAGTEAFF.